This T cell receptor beta chain comes out of a study of beta chain features in type 1 diabetes. As every portion of the isolated RNA was reverse transcribed, the sequencing read expressed TCRB transcripts. Roughly 3.6 million reads, on average, came from each naive, central memory and regulatory T cell sample. Method: immunoSEQ multiplex PCR; TCRdb's copy keeps in-frame clones and lacks some. Found here are a few hundred thousand clones, about 30% of them singletons; the top ten hold 3% to 4%. Trimming took off 10 bases at V and 6 bases at J, with 19 bases between the two ends. The CDR3 totals 14 residues. Germline V gene data show CDR1 as ENHRY and CDR2 as SYGVKD.

Material: central memory CD4+ T cells from blood. The genes are TRBV10-3 and TRBJ1-5, with D possibly matching TRBD1 (6 bases). The source of this sequence is a man younger than 40 in good health. This chain's CDR3 is CATDTTGRGQPQHF. CDR3 sequence (DNA): TGTGCCACCGACACGACAGGACGAGGTCAGCCCCAGCATTTT.